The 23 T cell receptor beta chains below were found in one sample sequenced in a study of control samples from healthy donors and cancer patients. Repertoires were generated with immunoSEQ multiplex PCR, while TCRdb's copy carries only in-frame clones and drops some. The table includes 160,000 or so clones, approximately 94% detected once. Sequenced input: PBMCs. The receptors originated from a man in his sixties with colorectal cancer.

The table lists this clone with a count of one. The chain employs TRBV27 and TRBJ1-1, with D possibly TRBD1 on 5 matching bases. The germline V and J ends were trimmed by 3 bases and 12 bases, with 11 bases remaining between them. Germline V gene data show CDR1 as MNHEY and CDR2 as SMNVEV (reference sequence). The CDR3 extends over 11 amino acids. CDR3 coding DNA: TGTGCCAGCAGTTTGGGGCGGTCGTCTTTCTTT. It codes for CASSLGRSSFF.

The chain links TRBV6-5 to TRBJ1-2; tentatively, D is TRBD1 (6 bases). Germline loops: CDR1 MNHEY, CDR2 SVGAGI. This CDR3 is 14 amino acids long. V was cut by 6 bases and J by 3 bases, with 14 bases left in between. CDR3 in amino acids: CASSPGARDYGYTF. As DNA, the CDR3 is TGTGCCAGCAGCCCAGGGGCCCGGGACTATGGCTACACCTTC.

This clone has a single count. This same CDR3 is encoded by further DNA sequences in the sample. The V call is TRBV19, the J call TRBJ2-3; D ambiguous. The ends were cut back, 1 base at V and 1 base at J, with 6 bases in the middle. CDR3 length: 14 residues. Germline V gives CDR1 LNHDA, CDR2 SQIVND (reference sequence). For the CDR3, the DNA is TGTGCCAGTAGTATAGGAACAGGCACAGATACGCAGTATTTT. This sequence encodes CASSIGTGTDTQYF.

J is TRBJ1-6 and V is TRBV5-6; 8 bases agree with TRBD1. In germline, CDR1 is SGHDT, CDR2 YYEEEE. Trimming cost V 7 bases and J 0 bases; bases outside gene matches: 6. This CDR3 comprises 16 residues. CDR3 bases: TGTGCCAGCGTGGACAGGGCCAGCTCCTATAATTCACCCCTCCACTTT. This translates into CASVDRASSYNSPLHF.

As DNA, the CDR3 is TGTGCCAGCAGCCATCCGACCGTGAGGGACTATGGCTACACCTTC. This translates into CASSHPTVRDYGYTF. The rearrangement joins TRBV14 to TRBJ1-2; no clear D gene. Germline-derived CDR1 and CDR2 are SGHDN and FVKESK. The CDR3 runs to 15 residues. V dropped 3 bases and J dropped 3 bases, with 14 bases sitting between them.

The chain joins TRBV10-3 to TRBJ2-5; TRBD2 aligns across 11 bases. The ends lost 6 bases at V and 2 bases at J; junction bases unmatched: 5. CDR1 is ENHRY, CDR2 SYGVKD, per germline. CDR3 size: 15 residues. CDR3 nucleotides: TGTGCCATCAGGATGGGACTAGCGGCTCAAGAGACCCAGTACTTC. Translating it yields CAIRMGLAAQETQYF.

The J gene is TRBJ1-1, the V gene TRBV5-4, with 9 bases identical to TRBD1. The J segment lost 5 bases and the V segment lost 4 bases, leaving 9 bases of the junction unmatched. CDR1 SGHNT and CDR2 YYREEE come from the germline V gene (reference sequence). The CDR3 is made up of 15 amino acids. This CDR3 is CASSGPGQGGTEAFF. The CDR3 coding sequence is TGTGCCAGCAGCGGCCCGGGACAGGGAGGGACTGAAGCTTTCTTT.

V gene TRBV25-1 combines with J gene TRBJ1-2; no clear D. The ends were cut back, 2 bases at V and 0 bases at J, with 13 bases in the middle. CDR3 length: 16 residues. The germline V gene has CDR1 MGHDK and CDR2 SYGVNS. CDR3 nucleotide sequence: TGTGCCAGCAGTGAAGGCCCTGACTTCGCTAACTATGGCTACACCTTC. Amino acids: CASSEGPDFANYGYTF.

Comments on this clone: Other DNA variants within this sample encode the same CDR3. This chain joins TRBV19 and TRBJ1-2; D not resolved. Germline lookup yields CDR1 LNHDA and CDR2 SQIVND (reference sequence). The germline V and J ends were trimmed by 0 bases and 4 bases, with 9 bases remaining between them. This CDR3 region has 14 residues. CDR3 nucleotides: TGTGCCAGTAGTATAGATCCGGGGAGCTATGGCTACACCTTC. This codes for CASSIDPGSYGYTF.

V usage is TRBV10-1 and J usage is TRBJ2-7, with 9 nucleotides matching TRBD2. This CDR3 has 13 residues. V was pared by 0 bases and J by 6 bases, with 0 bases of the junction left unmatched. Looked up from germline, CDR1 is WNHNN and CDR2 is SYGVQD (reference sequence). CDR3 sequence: CASSESSGGEQYF. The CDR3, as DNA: TGCGCCAGCAGTGAGTCTAGCGGGGGCGAGCAGTACTTC.

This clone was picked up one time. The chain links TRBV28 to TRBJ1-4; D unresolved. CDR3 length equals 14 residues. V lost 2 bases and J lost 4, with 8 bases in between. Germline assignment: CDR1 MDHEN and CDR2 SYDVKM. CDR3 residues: CASSLRGLNEKLFF. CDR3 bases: TGTGCCAGCAGTTTACGGGGTCTTAATGAAAAACTGTTTTTT.

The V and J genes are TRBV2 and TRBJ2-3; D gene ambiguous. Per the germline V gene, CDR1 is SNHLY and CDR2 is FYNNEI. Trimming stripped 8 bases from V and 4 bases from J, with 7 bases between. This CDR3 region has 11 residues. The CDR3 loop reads CASGVADTQYF. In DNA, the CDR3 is TGTGCCAGCGGCGTTGCAGATACGCAGTATTTT. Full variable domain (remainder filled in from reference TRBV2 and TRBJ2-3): EPEVTQTPSHQVTQMGQEVILRCVPISNHLYFYWYRQILGQKVEFLVSFYNNEISEKSEIFDDQFSVERPDGSNFTLKIRSTKLEDSAMYFCASGVADTQYFGPGTRLTVL.

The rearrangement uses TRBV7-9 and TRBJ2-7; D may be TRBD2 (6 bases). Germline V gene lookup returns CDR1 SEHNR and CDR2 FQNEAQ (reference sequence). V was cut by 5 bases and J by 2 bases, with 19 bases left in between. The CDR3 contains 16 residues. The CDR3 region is CASSPLADPLPYEQYF. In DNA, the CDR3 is TGTGCCAGCAGCCCCTTAGCGGACCCCTTGCCCTACGAGCAGTACTTC.

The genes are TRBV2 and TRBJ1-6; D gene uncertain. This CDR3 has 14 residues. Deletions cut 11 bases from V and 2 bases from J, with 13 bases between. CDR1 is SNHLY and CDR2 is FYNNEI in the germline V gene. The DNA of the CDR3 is TGTGCCGGCCAATCAGTTACCTATAATTCACCCCTCCACTTT. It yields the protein CAGQSVTYNSPLHF.

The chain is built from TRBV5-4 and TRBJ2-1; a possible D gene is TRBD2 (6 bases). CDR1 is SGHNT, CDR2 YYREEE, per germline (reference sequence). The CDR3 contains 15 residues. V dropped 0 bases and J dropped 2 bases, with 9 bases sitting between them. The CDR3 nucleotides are TGTGCCAGCAGCTTGGGGGGGGTAGCCTACAATGAGCAGTTCTTC. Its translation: CASSLGGVAYNEQFF.

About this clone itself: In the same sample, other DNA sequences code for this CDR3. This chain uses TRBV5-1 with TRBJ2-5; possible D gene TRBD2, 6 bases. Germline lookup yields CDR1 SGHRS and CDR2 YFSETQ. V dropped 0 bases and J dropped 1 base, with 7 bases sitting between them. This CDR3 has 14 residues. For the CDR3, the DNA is TGCGCCAGCAGCTTGGTGGGGGGCCAAGAGACCCAGTACTTC. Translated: CASSLVGGQETQYF.

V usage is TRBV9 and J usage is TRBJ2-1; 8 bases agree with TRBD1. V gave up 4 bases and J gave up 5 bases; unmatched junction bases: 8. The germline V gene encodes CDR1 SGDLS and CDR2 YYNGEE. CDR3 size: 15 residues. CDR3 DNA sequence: TGTGCCAGCAGCCTTCGACAGGGGAAGAACAATGAGCAGTTCTTC. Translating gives CASSLRQGKNNEQFF.

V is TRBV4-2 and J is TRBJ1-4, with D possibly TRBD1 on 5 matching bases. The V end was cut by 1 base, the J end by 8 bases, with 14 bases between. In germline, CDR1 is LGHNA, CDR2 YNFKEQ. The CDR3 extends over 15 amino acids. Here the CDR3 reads CASSQVGTIKEKLFF. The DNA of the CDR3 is TGTGCCAGCAGCCAAGTGGGGACCATAAAGGAAAAACTGTTTTTT.

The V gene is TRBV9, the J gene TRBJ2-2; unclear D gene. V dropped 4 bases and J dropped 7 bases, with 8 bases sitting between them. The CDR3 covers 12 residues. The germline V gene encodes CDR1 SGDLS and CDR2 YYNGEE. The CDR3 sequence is CASSPTRGELFF. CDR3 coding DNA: TGTGCCAGCAGCCCGACGCGCGGGGAGCTGTTTTTT.

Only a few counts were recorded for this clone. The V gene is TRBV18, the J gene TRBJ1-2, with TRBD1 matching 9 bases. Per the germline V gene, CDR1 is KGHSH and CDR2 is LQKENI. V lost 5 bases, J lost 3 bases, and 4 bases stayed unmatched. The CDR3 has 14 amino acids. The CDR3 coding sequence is TGTGCCAGCTCAAACAGGGGGCCCGACTATGGCTACACCTTC. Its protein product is CASSNRGPDYGYTF. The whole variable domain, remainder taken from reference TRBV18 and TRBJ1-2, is NAGVMQNPRHLVRRRGQEARLRCSPMKGHSHVYWYRQLPEEGLKFMVYLQKENIIDESGMPKERFSAEFPKEGPSILRIQQVVRGDSAAYFCASSNRGPDYGYTFGSGTRLTVV.

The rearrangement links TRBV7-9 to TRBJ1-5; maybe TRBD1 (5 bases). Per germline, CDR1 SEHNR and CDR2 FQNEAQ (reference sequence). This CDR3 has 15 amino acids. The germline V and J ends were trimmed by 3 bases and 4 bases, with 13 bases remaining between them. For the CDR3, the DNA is TGTGCCAGCAGCTTCGGCCAGGGAGGAAATCAGCCCCAGCATTTT. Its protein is CASSFGQGGNQPQHF.

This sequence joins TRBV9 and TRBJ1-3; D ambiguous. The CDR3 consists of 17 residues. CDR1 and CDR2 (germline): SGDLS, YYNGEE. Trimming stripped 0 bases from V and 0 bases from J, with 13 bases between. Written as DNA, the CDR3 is TGTGCCAGCAGCGTAGAAATCAACGCGAACTCTGGAAACACCATATATTTT. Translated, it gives CASSVEINANSGNTIYF. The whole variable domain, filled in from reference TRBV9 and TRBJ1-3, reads DSGVTQTPKHLITATGQRVTLRCSPRSGDLSVYWYQQSLDQGLQFLIQYYNGEERAKGNILERFSAQQFPDLHSELNLSSLELGDSALYFCASSVEINANSGNTIYFGEGSWLTVV.

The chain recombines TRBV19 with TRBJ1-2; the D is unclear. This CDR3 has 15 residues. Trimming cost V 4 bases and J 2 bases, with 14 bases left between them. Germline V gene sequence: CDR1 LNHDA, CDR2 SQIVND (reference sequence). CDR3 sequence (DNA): TGTGCCAGTAGTACCCACCTCGCGGGGAACTATGGCTACACCTTC. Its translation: CASSTHLAGNYGYTF.